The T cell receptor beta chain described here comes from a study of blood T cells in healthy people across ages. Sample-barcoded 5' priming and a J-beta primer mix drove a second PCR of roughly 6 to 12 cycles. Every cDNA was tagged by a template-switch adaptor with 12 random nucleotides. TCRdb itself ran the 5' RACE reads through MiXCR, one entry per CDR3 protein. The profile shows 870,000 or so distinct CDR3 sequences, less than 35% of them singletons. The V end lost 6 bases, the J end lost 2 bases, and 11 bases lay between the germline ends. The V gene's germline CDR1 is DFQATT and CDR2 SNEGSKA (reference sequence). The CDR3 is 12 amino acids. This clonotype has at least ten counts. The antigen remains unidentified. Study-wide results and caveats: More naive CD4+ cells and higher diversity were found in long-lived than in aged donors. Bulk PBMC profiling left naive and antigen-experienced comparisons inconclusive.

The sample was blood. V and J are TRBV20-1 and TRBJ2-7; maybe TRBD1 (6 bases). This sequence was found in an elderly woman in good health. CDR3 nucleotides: TGCAGTGCCGAACAGGGCACCTACGAGCAGTACTTC. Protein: CSAEQGTYEQYF.